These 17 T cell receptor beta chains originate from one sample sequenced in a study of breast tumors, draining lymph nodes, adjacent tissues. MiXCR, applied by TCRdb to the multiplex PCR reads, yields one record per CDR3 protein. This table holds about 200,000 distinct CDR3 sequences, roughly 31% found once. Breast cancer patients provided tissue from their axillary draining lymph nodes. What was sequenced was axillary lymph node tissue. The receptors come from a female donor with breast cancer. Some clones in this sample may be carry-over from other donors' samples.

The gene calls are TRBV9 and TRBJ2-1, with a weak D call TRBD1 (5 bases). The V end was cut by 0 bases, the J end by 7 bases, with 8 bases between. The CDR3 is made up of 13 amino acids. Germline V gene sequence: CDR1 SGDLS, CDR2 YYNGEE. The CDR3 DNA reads TGTGCCAGCAGCGTAGGGGCAGGGAATGAGCAGTTCTTC. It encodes CASSVGAGNEQFF.

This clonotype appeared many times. This chain's CDR3 is CASQAGGTDTQYF. CDR3 coding DNA: TGTGCCAGCCAAGCGGGGGGCACAGATACGCAGTATTTT. The chain is built from TRBV19 and TRBJ2-3, with 8 bases identical to TRBD2. The CDR3 is 13 residues long. The J segment lost 1 base and the V segment lost 9 bases, leaving 3 bases of the junction unmatched. From germline, CDR1 is LNHDA and CDR2 SQIVND (reference sequence).

The chain's CDR3 is CASSPGANVLTF. The CDR3 nucleotides are TGTGCCAGCAGCCCTGGGGCCAACGTCCTGACTTTC. The genes are TRBV7-9 and TRBJ2-6; D gene ambiguous. Trimming shortened V by 5 bases and J by 2 bases, and 1 base separated the two germline ends. CDR3 length equals 12 residues. CDR1 and CDR2 (germline): SEHNR, FQNEAQ (reference sequence).

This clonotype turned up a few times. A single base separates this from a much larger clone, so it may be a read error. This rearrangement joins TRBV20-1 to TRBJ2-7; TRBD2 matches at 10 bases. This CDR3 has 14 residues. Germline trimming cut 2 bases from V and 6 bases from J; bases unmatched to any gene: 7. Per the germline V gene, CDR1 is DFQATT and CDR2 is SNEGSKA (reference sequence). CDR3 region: CSARNPSGSSEQYF. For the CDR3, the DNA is TGCAGTGCTAGAAATCCTAGCGGGAGCTCCGAGCAGTACTTC.

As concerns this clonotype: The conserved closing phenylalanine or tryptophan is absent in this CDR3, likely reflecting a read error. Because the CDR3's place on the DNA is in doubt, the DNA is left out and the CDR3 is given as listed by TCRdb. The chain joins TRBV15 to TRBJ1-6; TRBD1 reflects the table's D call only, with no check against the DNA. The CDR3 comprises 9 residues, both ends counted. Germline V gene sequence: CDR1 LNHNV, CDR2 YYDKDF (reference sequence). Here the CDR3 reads CATSRALGT.

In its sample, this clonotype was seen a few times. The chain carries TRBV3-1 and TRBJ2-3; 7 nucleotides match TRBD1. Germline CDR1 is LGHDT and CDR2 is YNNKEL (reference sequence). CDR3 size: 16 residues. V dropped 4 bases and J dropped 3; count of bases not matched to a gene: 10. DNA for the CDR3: TGTGCCAGCAGCCGCCGAGGGGGCGTCGGAACAGATACGCAGTATTTT. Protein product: CASSRRGGVGTDTQYF.

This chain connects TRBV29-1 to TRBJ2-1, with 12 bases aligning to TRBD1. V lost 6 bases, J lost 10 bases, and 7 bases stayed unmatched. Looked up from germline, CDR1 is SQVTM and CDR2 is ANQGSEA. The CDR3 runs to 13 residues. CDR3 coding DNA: TGCAGCGTAAACGAGGGGACAGGGGGCGAGCAGTTCTTC. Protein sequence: CSVNEGTGGEQFF.

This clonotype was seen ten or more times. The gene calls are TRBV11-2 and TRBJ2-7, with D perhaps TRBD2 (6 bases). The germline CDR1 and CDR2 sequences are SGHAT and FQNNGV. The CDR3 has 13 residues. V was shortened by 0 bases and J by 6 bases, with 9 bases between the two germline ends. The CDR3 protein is CASSLDMGGEQYF. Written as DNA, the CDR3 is TGTGCCAGCAGCTTAGATATGGGGGGCGAGCAGTACTTC. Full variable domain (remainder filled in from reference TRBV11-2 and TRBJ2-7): EAGVAQSPRYKIIEKRQSVAFWCNPISGHATLYWYQQILGQGPKLLIQFQNNGVVDDSQLPKDRFSAERLKGVDSTLKIQPAKLEDSAVYLCASSLDMGGEQYFGPGTRLTVT.

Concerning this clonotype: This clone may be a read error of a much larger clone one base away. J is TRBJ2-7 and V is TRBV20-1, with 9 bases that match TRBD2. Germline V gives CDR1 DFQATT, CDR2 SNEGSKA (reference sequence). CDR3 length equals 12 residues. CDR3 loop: CSGETSGYEPYF. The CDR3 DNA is TGCAGTGGGGAGACTAGCGGCTACGAGCCGTACTTC.

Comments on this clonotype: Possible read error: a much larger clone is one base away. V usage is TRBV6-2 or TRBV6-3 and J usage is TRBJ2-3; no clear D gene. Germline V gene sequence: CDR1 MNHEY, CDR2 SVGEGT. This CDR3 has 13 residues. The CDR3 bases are TGTGCCAGCAGCGGATATCGCACAGATACGCAGTGTTTT. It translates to CASSGYRTDTQCF.

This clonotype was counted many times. DNA of the CDR3: TGCGCCAGCAGCCCGGATTCTAGCACAGATACGCAGTATTTT. The encoded protein is CASSPDSSTDTQYF. The chain couples TRBV5-1 to TRBJ2-3; D is unresolved. CDR3 size: 14 residues. V lost 4 bases to trimming and J lost 0 bases, with 9 bases between them. Germline V lookup: CDR1 SGHRS, CDR2 YFSETQ.

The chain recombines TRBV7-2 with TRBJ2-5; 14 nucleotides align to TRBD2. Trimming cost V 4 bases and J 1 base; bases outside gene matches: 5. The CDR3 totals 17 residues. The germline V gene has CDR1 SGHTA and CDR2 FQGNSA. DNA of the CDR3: TGTGCCAGCAGCTCCGGACTAGCGGGGGGAACCCAAGAGACCCAGTACTTC. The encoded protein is CASSSGLAGGTQETQYF.

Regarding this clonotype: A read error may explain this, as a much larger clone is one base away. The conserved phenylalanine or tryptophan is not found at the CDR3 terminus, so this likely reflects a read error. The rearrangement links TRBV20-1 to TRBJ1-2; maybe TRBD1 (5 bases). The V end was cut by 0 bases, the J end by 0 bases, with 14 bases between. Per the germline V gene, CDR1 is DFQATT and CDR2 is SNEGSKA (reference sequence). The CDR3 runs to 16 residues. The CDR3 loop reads CSARDGGSSPNYGYTL. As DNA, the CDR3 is TGCAGTGCTAGAGATGGGGGGTCCAGCCCTAACTATGGCTACACCCTC.

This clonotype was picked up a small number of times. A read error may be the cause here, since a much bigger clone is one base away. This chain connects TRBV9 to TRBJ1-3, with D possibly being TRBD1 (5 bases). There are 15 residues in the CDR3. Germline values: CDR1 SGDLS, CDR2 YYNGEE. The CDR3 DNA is TGTGCCAGCTCTCAGGGACGTTTCTCTGGAAACACCACATATTTT. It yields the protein CASSQGRFSGNTTYF.

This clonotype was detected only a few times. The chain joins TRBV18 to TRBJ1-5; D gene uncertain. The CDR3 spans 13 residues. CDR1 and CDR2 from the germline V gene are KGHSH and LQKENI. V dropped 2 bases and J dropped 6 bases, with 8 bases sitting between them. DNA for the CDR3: TGTGCCAGCTCACCAGGCGAAAGTCAGCCCCAGCATTTT. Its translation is CASSPGESQPQHF.

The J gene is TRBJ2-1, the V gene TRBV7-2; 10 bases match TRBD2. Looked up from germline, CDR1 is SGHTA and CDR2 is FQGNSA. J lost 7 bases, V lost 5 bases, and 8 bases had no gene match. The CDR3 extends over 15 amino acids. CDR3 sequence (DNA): TGTGCCAGCAGCCAGGCTAGCGGGAGAAGGAATGAGCAGTTCTTC. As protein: CASSQASGRRNEQFF. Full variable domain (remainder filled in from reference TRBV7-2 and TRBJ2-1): GAGVSQSPSNKVTEKGKDVELRCDPISGHTALYWYRQSLGQGLEFLIYFQGNSAPDKSGLPSDRFSAERTGGSVSTLTIQRTQQEDSAVYLCASSQASGRRNEQFFGPGTRLTVL.

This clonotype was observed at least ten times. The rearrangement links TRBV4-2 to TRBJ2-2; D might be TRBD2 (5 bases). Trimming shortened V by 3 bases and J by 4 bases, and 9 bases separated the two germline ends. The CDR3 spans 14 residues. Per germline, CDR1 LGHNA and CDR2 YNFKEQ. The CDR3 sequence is CASSQSEGTGELFF. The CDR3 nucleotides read TGTGCCAGCAGCCAGTCCGAGGGCACCGGGGAGCTGTTTTTT.